These 5 T cell receptor beta chains came from one sample sequenced in a study of T-cell reconstitution after alpha-beta-depleted transplantation in children. The TCRbeta library was prepared with unique molecular identifiers. TCRdb reanalysed the PCR reads using MiXCR and keeps one entry per CDR3 protein. In the table there are almost 600,000 distinct CDR3 sequences, 27% of which are singletons. This sample comprised PBMCs, obtained before TCRalphabeta/CD19-depleted stem cell transplant. Receptors were obtained from a boy under two years old with Wiskott-Aldrich syndrome, due to receive a stem cell transplant.

The table lists this clonotype with a few counts. This chain connects TRBV11-2 to TRBJ2-1; D perhaps matches TRBD2 (5 bases). Germline CDR1 is SGHAT and CDR2 is FQNNGV. The CDR3 totals 14 residues. Trimming removed 1 base from V and 9 bases from J, with 13 bases in between. The CDR3 DNA sequence: TGTGCCAGCAGCTTAGCCTCTAGCCAAACTGAGCAGTTCTTC. This encodes CASSLASSQTEQFF. The full variable domain, its missing parts supplied by reference TRBV11-2 and TRBJ2-1, is EAGVAQSPRYKIIEKRQSVAFWCNPISGHATLYWYQQILGQGPKLLIQFQNNGVVDDSQLPKDRFSAERLKGVDSTLKIQPAKLEDSAVYLCASSLASSQTEQFFGPGTRLTVL.

The genes are TRBV5-5 and TRBJ2-2, with D perhaps TRBD1 (5 bases). The CDR3 extends over 15 amino acids. V lost 7 bases to trimming and J lost 2 bases, with 15 bases between them. CDR1 and CDR2 (germline): SGHKS, YYEKEE (reference sequence). CDR3 in DNA: TGTGCCAGCTTGGATCGCAGGGTTAACACCGGGGAGCTGTTTTTT. Translated, it gives CASLDRRVNTGELFF.

This clonotype was seen more than once but under ten times. V and J are TRBV12-3 or TRBV12-4 and TRBJ2-2; 11 bases agree with TRBD2. With V trimmed by 4 bases and J by 3 bases, 10 bases remained unmatched. The CDR3 length is 18 residues. CDR3 nucleotide sequence: TGTGCCAGCAGTTCCCCGACTAGCGGGAAACTATACACCGGGGAGCTGTTTTTT. It specifies CASSSPTSGKLYTGELFF.

This clonotype was observed a few times. The chain links TRBV5-1 to TRBJ2-1, with a possible D match to TRBD1 (6 bases). Germline CDR1 SGHRS, CDR2 YFSETQ. The CDR3 sequence is 16 residues long. V was trimmed by 4 bases and J by 2 bases, leaving 16 bases between them. The DNA for the CDR3 is TGCGCCAGCAGCCTGGGGGCAGACCTGACCTACAATGAGCAGTTCTTC. Translating gives CASSLGADLTYNEQFF.

This clonotype was detected only a few times. The J gene is TRBJ2-5, the V gene TRBV7-8; TRBD2 matches at 12 bases. Germline V gene sequence: CDR1 SGHVS, CDR2 FQNEAQ. The CDR3 consists of 15 residues. V lost 3 bases and J lost 5; bases outside the gene matches: 4. The CDR3 loop is CASSFLAGGPETQYF. CDR3 in DNA: TGTGCCAGCAGCTTTCTAGCGGGAGGGCCCGAGACCCAGTACTTC.